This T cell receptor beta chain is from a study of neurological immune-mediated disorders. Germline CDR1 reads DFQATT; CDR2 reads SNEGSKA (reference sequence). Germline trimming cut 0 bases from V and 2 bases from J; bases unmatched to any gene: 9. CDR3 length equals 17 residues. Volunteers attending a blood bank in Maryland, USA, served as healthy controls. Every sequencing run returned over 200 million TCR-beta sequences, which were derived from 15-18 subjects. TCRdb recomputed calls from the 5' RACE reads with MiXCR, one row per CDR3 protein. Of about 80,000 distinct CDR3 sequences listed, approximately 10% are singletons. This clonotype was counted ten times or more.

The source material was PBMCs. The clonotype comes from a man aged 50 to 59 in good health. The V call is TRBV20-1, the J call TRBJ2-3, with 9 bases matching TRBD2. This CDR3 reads CSARDPRLAANTDTQYF. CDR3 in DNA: TGCAGTGCTAGAGACCCTAGACTAGCGGCCAACACAGATACGCAGTATTTT.